The 32 T cell receptor beta chains below come from one sample, sequenced in a study of molecular identifiers for immune sequencing clone quantification. TCRdb reprocessed the PCR reads with MiXCR, giving one entry per CDR3 protein. The table lists about 60,000 distinct CDR3 sequences, about 17% of them singletons. The sequenced sample was naive CD8+ T cells from blood, with Jurkat cell RNA spiked in. As for subset: FACS-sorted CD8+CD4-CCR7+CD45RA+ naive T cells. The source is a human donor in good health. Some libraries in this study had Jurkat cell RNA spiked in.

A note on this clonotype: This may be a read error, as it is one base from a much larger clone. The genes are TRBV28 and TRBJ1-5; a weak D match, TRBD1 (5 bases). The CDR3 is 14 residues long. The germline CDR1 and CDR2 sequences are MDHEN and SYDVKM. V lost 8 bases to trimming and J lost 9 bases, with 20 bases between them. CDR3 region: CASCGRGNFRPQHF. The CDR3 DNA reads TGTGCCAGCTGTGGACGGGGCAACTTTCGGCCCCAGCATTTT.

This clonotype has at least ten counts. The chain carries TRBV30 and TRBJ2-7; 10 bases match TRBD2. V gave up 4 bases and J gave up 3 bases; unmatched junction bases: 6. Germline V gene data show CDR1 as GTSNPN and CDR2 as SVGIG (reference sequence). The CDR3 totals 14 residues. The CDR3 sequence: CAWTRGTSDYEQYF. DNA for the CDR3: TGTGCCTGGACCCGGGGGACTAGCGACTACGAGCAGTACTTC.

About this clonotype: One base away lies a much larger clone, so this may be a sequencing read error. The chain is built from TRBV28 and TRBJ2-7; D tentatively reads TRBD1 or TRBD2 (6 bases each). This CDR3 is 13 amino acids long. From germline, CDR1 is MDHEN and CDR2 SYDVKM. Written as DNA, the CDR3 is TGTGCCAGCAGCTCCCACGGGGGCGGCGAGCAGCACTTC. It codes for CASSSHGGGEQHF.

This clonotype occurred many times. The gene calls are TRBV7-9 and TRBJ2-7; the D gene is possibly TRBD1 (6 bases). Germline V gene lookup returns CDR1 SEHNR and CDR2 FQNEAQ (reference sequence). The V end was cut by 6 bases, the J end by 4 bases, with 13 bases between. The CDR3 loop spans 13 amino acids. CDR3 protein: CASSPDSRYEQYF. The DNA of the CDR3 is TGTGCCAGCAGTCCGGACAGCCGATACGAGCAGTACTTC.

This clonotype was found many times. The chain has TRBV6-6 and TRBJ2-3; D is undetermined. V was clipped by 2 bases and J by 5 bases, with 5 bases between them. The CDR3 covers 12 residues. The germline CDR1 and CDR2 sequences are MNHNY and SVGAGI (reference sequence). This CDR3 reads CASSYRQDTQYF. The CDR3 nucleotides are TGTGCCAGCAGTTACCGTCAAGATACGCAGTATTTT.

This chain uses TRBV28 with TRBJ2-1, with 13 positions matching TRBD2. This CDR3 has 17 residues. Germline CDR1 MDHEN, CDR2 SYDVKM. V gave up 6 bases and J gave up 4 bases; unmatched junction bases: 9. The CDR3 sequence: CASSSQAGLAGYNEQFF. The CDR3 nucleotides are TGTGCCAGCAGCTCCCAAGCGGGACTAGCGGGATACAATGAGCAGTTCTTC.

There are many counts of this clonotype. The chain recombines TRBV5-1 with TRBJ1-1; D not resolved. The CDR3 totals 13 residues. The V gene's germline CDR1 is SGHRS and CDR2 YFSETQ. Trimming cost V 7 bases and J 7 bases, with 17 bases left between them. The CDR3 nucleotides are TGCGCCAGCTCGAATTACGTAGGGCGTGAAGCTTTCTTT. Its protein is CASSNYVGREAFF.

This clonotype was seen repeatedly, ten times or more. CDR3 protein: CASRPGDGSAKNIQYF. The DNA of the CDR3 is TGCGCCAGCAGACCCGGAGACGGGTCCGCCAAAAACATTCAGTACTTC. The V call is TRBV10-1, the J call TRBJ2-4; unclear D gene. The CDR3 contains 16 residues. The germline V gene has CDR1 WNHNN and CDR2 SYGVQD (reference sequence). With 6 bases removed from V and 1 base from J, the gap between germline ends came to 16 bases.

This clonotype was seen many times. The CDR3 reads CAIGEAGGGYNEQFF. The CDR3 DNA reads as TGTGCCATAGGGGAGGCGGGAGGGGGCTACAATGAGCAGTTCTTC. The chain joins TRBV10-3 to TRBJ2-1; 9 nucleotides agree with TRBD2. Germline lookup yields CDR1 ENHRY and CDR2 SYGVKD. The CDR3 has 15 residues. V trimming: 9 bases; J trimming: 3 bases; junction bases outside the gene matches: 9.

This clonotype occurred a few times. The V call is TRBV7-9, the J call TRBJ2-3; D remains unclear. Trimming shortened V by 2 bases and J by 0 bases, and 15 bases separated the two germline ends. Germline lookup yields CDR1 SEHNR and CDR2 FQNEAQ (reference sequence). CDR3 length: 17 residues. This CDR3 is CASSLRSWRVSTDTQYF. The CDR3 DNA reads TGTGCCAGCAGCTTAAGGAGTTGGAGAGTCAGCACAGATACGCAGTATTTT.

This clonotype occurred many times. This chain uses TRBV6-2 or TRBV6-3 with TRBJ2-7; 8 bases map to TRBD2. This CDR3 has 18 amino acids. Germline CDR1 MNHEY, CDR2 SVGEGT. V lost 2 bases, J lost 4 bases, and 16 bases stayed unmatched. In DNA, the CDR3 is TGTGCCAGCAGTTACCTCCCTCTGATGCGGGGGGAAGATTACGAGCAGTACTTC. This sequence encodes CASSYLPLMRGEDYEQYF.

This clonotype has a handful of counts. This chain connects TRBV12-3 or TRBV12-4 to TRBJ2-1, with TRBD2 identical over 8 bases. Trimming took 3 bases from V and 8 from J; bases not matched to a gene: 9. This CDR3 is built from 15 residues. The CDR3 sequence: CASSFEGTRIDEQFF. The DNA of the CDR3 is TGTGCCAGCAGTTTTGAGGGGACTAGGATAGATGAGCAGTTCTTC.

A note on this clonotype: A much larger clone is a single base away; this may be a read error. The chain combines TRBV27 with TRBJ1-5; no firm D call. Germline V gene sequence: CDR1 MNHEY, CDR2 SMNVEV (reference sequence). CDR3 length: 13 residues. V lost 6 bases and J 3 bases, leaving 9 bases between the germline ends. The CDR3 is CASRLRVNQPQHF. DNA of the CDR3: TGTGCCAGCAGGTTACGGGTCAATCAGCCCCAGCATTTT.

Ten or more counts support this clonotype. Written as DNA, the CDR3 is TGTGCCAGCAGGGGGGGGAGTTACACCGGGGAGCTGTTTTTT. Protein sequence: CASRGGSYTGELFF. The V gene is TRBV6-1, the J gene TRBJ2-2; 7 bases align to TRBD2. Germline assignment: CDR1 MNHNS and CDR2 SASEGT. The CDR3 covers 14 residues. Unmatched junction bases numbered 4, after V lost 6 bases and J lost 3 bases.

This clonotype was seen at least ten times. The V gene is TRBV7-9, the J gene TRBJ2-7, with TRBD2 as a possible D gene (7 bases). The CDR3 contains 16 residues. The V end lost 5 bases, the J end lost 2 bases, and 19 bases lay between the germline ends. From germline, CDR1 is SEHNR and CDR2 FQNEAQ (reference sequence). CDR3 protein: CASSKTDRLAPYEQYF. The CDR3 DNA follows: TGTGCCAGCAGCAAGACGGACAGACTAGCCCCCTACGAGCAGTACTTC.

This clonotype came up many times. V gene TRBV28 combines with J gene TRBJ2-5; D is perhaps TRBD1 (5 bases). Germline V gives CDR1 MDHEN, CDR2 SYDVKM. V was pared by 5 bases and J by 1 base, with 14 bases between. The CDR3 loop spans 15 amino acids. CDR3 coding DNA: TGTGCCAGCAGTCCTCTCGACAGTTCCCAAGAGACCCAGTACTTC. It specifies CASSPLDSSQETQYF.

This clonotype appeared many times. This chain connects TRBV28 to TRBJ2-5; 8 nucleotides agree with TRBD1. The germline V gene encodes CDR1 MDHEN and CDR2 SYDVKM. V gave up 6 bases and J gave up 4 bases; unmatched junction bases: 7. This CDR3 has 14 residues. As DNA, the CDR3 is TGTGCCAGCAGCCGGACAGGGCTGGCAGAGACCCAGTACTTC. Protein: CASSRTGLAETQYF.

This clonotype was counted ten times or more. This chain uses TRBV5-1 with TRBJ2-7; a possible D gene is TRBD2 (5 bases). In germline, CDR1 is SGHRS, CDR2 YFSETQ. V was pared by 5 bases and J by 1 base, with 13 bases between. The CDR3 is made up of 14 amino acids. CDR3 protein: CASRIDGGSYEQYF. CDR3 in DNA: TGCGCCAGCAGGATAGACGGAGGATCCTACGAGCAGTACTTC.

This clonotype came up many times. The rearrangement uses TRBV6-5 and TRBJ2-7; unclear D gene. The CDR3 spans 12 residues. Germline V gene data show CDR1 as MNHEY and CDR2 as SVGAGI. V was shortened by 6 bases and J by 4 bases, with 10 bases between the two germline ends. The CDR3, as DNA: TGTGCCAGCAGAAGGGCCGGGTACGAGCAGTACTTC. It translates to CASRRAGYEQYF.

Many counts were recorded for this clonotype. The V call is TRBV28, the J call TRBJ2-1; D might be TRBD1 (6 bases). V lost 6 bases and J lost 9, with 18 bases in between. This CDR3 region has 14 residues. The germline CDR1 and CDR2 sequences are MDHEN and SYDVKM. CDR3 DNA: TGTGCCAGCAGCCCAATTACAGGGTTGGGTGAGCAGTTCTTC. Its translation: CASSPITGLGEQFF.

This clonotype was counted many times. This chain's CDR3 is CASSLIPWASSTDTQYF. The CDR3 DNA follows: TGTGCCAGCAGCTTGATTCCTTGGGCATCTAGCACAGATACGCAGTATTTT. This chain links TRBV5-5 with TRBJ2-3; unclear D gene. The CDR3 contains 17 residues. Germline V gene data show CDR1 as SGHKS and CDR2 as YYEKEE (reference sequence). Trimming stripped 1 base from V and 0 bases from J, with 15 bases between.

This clonotype was detected many times. V usage is TRBV19 and J usage is TRBJ2-2; TRBD2 matches 12 bases. The V and J ends lost 7 bases and 1 base, in that order; junction bases with no gene match: 4. CDR1 and CDR2 (germline): LNHDA, SQIVND (reference sequence). This CDR3 has 16 amino acids. In DNA, the CDR3 is TGTGCCAGTACGGGACTAGCGGGTGGGAACACCGGGGAGCTGTTTTTT. Translation: CASTGLAGGNTGELFF.

This clonotype was observed a few times. This chain uses TRBV18 with TRBJ2-2; TRBD2 matches at 12 bases. This CDR3 region has 16 residues. V was clipped by 6 bases and J by 6 bases; unmatched bases: 8. Germline V lookup: CDR1 KGHSH, CDR2 LQKENI. The CDR3, as DNA: TGTGCCAGCTCTACGCTAGCGGGAGGGCCCGCCGGGGAGCTGTTTTTT. Protein: CASSTLAGGPAGELFF.

This clonotype was counted at least ten times. The genes are TRBV7-8 and TRBJ1-5; tentative D call: TRBD1 (6 bases). The CDR3 is made up of 18 amino acids. The germline CDR1 and CDR2 sequences are SGHVS and FQNEAQ. V gave up 2 bases and J gave up 6 bases, with 23 bases separating them. Here the CDR3 DNA reads TGTGCCAGCAGCTTAATACCCGGACAGACGACCCCGTCTCAGCCCCAGCATTTT. Amino acid sequence: CASSLIPGQTTPSQPQHF.

This clonotype was recorded a few times. V usage is TRBV28 and J usage is TRBJ2-7, with 7 bases aligning to TRBD2. V lost 8 bases, J lost 4 bases, and 5 bases stayed unmatched. Per germline, CDR1 MDHEN and CDR2 SYDVKM. The CDR3 sequence is 12 residues long. In DNA, the CDR3 is TGTGCCAGCCAGCGGGGATTATACGAGCAGTACTTC. It codes for CASQRGLYEQYF.

With regard to this clonotype: One end of the junction fails to match germline, which may point to a read error. The genes are TRBV13 and TRBJ2-1, with 7 bases that match TRBD2. The germline CDR1 and CDR2 sequences are PRHDT and FYEKMQ (reference sequence). This CDR3 spans 16 amino acids. CDR3 protein: CASSPRGPAGYSEQFF. CDR3 nucleotides: TGTGCCAGCAGCCCCCGGGGACCAGCGGGGTACAGTGAGCAGTTCTTC.

This clonotype was seen at least ten times. The chain recombines TRBV20-1 with TRBJ2-3; no clear D. Germline lookup yields CDR1 DFQATT and CDR2 SNEGSKA (reference sequence). The ends were cut back, 7 bases at V and 6 bases at J, with 17 bases in the middle. This CDR3 has 13 residues. CDR3 residues: CSVPAPPGDTQYF. CDR3 nucleotide sequence: TGCAGTGTGCCCGCCCCCCCTGGGGATACGCAGTATTTT.

Many counts were recorded for this clonotype. The V gene is TRBV27, the J gene TRBJ1-1; D not resolved. V lost 3 bases to trimming and J lost 1 base, with 9 bases between them. Per germline, CDR1 MNHEY and CDR2 SMNVEV (reference sequence). CDR3 size: 14 residues. The chain's CDR3 is CASSFLQSNTEAFF. The CDR3 coding sequence is TGTGCCAGCAGTTTTTTACAGTCGAACACTGAAGCTTTCTTT.

This clonotype was counted between two and nine times. This chain links TRBV7-9 with TRBJ1-1; the D gene is possibly TRBD1 (5 bases). Trimming stripped 3 bases from V and 2 bases from J, with 10 bases between. CDR1 and CDR2 from the germline V gene are SEHNR and FQNEAQ (reference sequence). The CDR3 loop spans 14 amino acids. CDR3 residues: CASSFFGANTEAFF. CDR3 in DNA: TGTGCCAGCAGCTTTTTCGGGGCAAACACTGAAGCTTTCTTT.

This clonotype was counted ten times or more. The chain carries TRBV7-9 and TRBJ1-4, with 10 bases identical to TRBD1. CDR3 length equals 16 residues. Trimming at V came to 3 bases and at J to 8 bases, leaving 9 bases not matched to a gene. The germline gives CDR1 SEHNR, CDR2 FQNEAQ (reference sequence). CDR3 region: CASSFDRGHGGEKLFF. In DNA form, the CDR3 reads TGTGCCAGCAGCTTCGACAGGGGGCATGGTGGAGAAAAACTGTTTTTT.

With regard to this clonotype: It may be a read error: a sequence one base away is much more abundant. The chain combines TRBV7-6 with TRBJ2-3; D is uncertain. From germline, CDR1 is SGHVS and CDR2 FNYEAQ. This CDR3 is 20 amino acids long. The CDR3 loop is CVSSLVISGGASISTDTQYF. CDR3 nucleotides: TGTGTCAGCAGCTTAGTTATTTCCGGTGGAGCGAGTATCAGCACAGATACGCAGTATTTT.

This clonotype has at least ten counts. The gene calls are TRBV12-3 or TRBV12-4 and TRBJ2-3; TRBD1 is a possible D gene (6 bases). The CDR3 has 15 residues. Trimming removed 6 bases at V and 5 bases at J, with 18 bases between. In DNA, the CDR3 is TGTGCCAGCAGCCTACCCCTGGGGGCAGAAGATACGCAGTATTTT. Translating gives CASSLPLGAEDTQYF.